This TCR beta chain was sequenced in a study of response to subunit inactivated influenza vaccine. Study-level findings and limits: Few additional T cells are recruited per seasonal influenza vaccination, authors suggested.

This clonotype was observed a handful of times. Its specificity is unknown. TCRdb independently ran MiXCR on the RT-PCR reads; one entry per CDR3 protein. The sample has just over 300,000 distinct CDR3 sequences, around 20% seen once. CDR3 size: 12 residues. Germline values: CDR1 SQVTM, CDR2 ANQGSEA. The ends were cut back, 4 bases at V and 3 bases at J, with 7 bases in the middle. This chain connects TRBV29-1 to TRBJ2-4; D remains unclear. The starting material was PBMCs from blood, obtained 21 months after vaccination. The TCR originated in a man between 50 and 69 years old who received an inactivated influenza vaccine. The CDR3 loop reads CSVGADKNIQYF. Written as DNA, the CDR3 is TGCAGCGTTGGGGCAGACAAAAACATTCAGTACTTC.